These T cell receptor beta chains were read from a single sample in a study of T-cell reconstitution after alpha-beta-depleted transplantation in children. MiXCR, applied by TCRdb to the PCR reads, yields one record per CDR3 protein. The profile shows nearly 350,000 distinct CDR3 sequences, around 15% of them singletons. The sequencing used PBMCs, mostly from graft donor cells, collected 360 days after TCRalphabeta/CD19-depleted stem cell transplant. The source of these receptors is a male patient aged 2 to 10 who had a stem cell transplant for acute lymphoblastic leukemia, so the T cells may come from the graft donor. The CDR3 runs from the conserved cysteine through the conserved F or W. The order of the fields is CDR3 length, D gene, clone size, V gene, J gene, CDR3 DNA, CDR3 protein. A D gene is named only where the DNA matches it firmly. Expanded clones get a size class; other rows say once, few or many, or leave the size out.

13,NA,few,TRBV5-5,TRBJ2-7,TGTGCCAGCAGGGATAACGGTAGGGAGGAGCAGTACTTC,CASRDNGREEQYF
15,NA,NA,TRBV24-1,TRBJ2-6,TGTGCCACCAGTGATTCCGGCTCTGGGGCCAACGTCCTGACTTTC,CATSDSGSGANVLTF
18,TRBD1,NA,TRBV4-3,TRBJ2-5,TGCGCCAGCAGCCAAGAATCCGCAGGGACAGGAGTGCAAGAGACCCAGTACTTC,CASSQESAGTGVQETQYF
20,TRBD2,few,TRBV20-1,TRBJ2-3,TGCAGTGCTAGAGATGCCCTCCCCGGACTAGCGGGAGGTCCAACAGATACGCAGTATTTT,CSARDALPGLAGGPTDTQYF
14,NA,few,TRBV24-1,TRBJ1-3,TGTGCCACCAGTGATTGGAGGGAGCCAAACACCATATATTTT,CATSDWREPNTIYF
16,TRBD2,many,TRBV12-3/TRBV12-4,TRBJ2-2,TGTGCCAGCAGTTTCTTCGGACTAGCAGACACCGGGGAGCTGTTTTTT,CASSFFGLADTGELFF
16,TRBD2,NA,TRBV28,TRBJ2-1,TGTGCCAGCAGCTCGGAGGGACTAGCGGTGAACAATGAGCAGTTCTTC,CASSSEGLAVNNEQFF
15,TRBD2,few,TRBV5-1,TRBJ2-1,TGCGCCAGGGGAGAAGCGGGATTGGGTTGCAATGAGCAGTTCTTC,CARGEAGLGCNEQFF
13,NA,NA,TRBV9,TRBJ2-5,TGTGCCAGCAGCGTAGGTTTGGGGGAGACCCAGTACTTC,CASSVGLGETQYF
13,TRBD1,NA,TRBV30,TRBJ2-3,TGTGCCTGGAGTCAGGGGACAGCAAATACGCAGTATTTT,CAWSQGTANTQYF
15,TRBD1,few,TRBV20-1,TRBJ2-7,TGCAGTGCTAGCTCGGGACAGGGTCTAGCCTACGAGCAGTACTTC,CSASSGQGLAYEQYF
14,NA,NA,TRBV27,TRBJ2-2,TGTGCCAGCAGTTCATGGACGGAGACCGGGGAGCTGTTTTTT,CASSSWTETGELFF
17,TRBD2,NA,TRBV5-1,TRBJ2-3,TGCGCCAGCAGCTTGTCGTTAGCGGGAGGGCGCACAGATACGCAGTATTTT,CASSLSLAGGRTDTQYF
13,NA,few,TRBV9,TRBJ2-2,TGTGCCAGCAACGAAGATGACACCGGGGAGCTGTTTTTT,CASNEDDTGELFF
15,TRBD2,few,TRBV20-1,TRBJ2-1,TGCAGTGCTAGAGGACTAGCGGGAGCCAACAATGAGCAGTTCTTC,CSARGLAGANNEQFF
13,NA,NA,TRBV28,TRBJ2-1,TGTGCCAGCAGTTTAACAAGTTCGGATGAGCAGTTCTTC,CASSLTSSDEQFF
13,NA,few,TRBV12-5,TRBJ1-5,TGTGCTAGTGGTATTAGGGGTTTCCAGCCCCAGCATTTT,CASGIRGFQPQHF
17,NA,NA,TRBV18,TRBJ2-5,TGTGCCAGCTCACCAATCCGGGTTGGGCGGATCCAAGAGACCCAGTACTTC,CASSPIRVGRIQETQYF
13,TRBD2,many,TRBV12-3/TRBV12-4,TRBJ2-7,TGTGCCAGCATGACTAGCGGATCCTACGAGCAGTACTTC,CASMTSGSYEQYF
17,TRBD2,many,TRBV10-3,TRBJ2-3,TGTGCCATCAGTGAGCCGGGCGGACTAGCGGTCACAGATACGCAGTATTTT,CAISEPGGLAVTDTQYF
16,NA,few,TRBV5-1,TRBJ2-5,TGCGCCAGCAGCTATCCACAGGGATCCGGGATCGGGACCCAGTACTTC,CASSYPQGSGIGTQYF
15,NA,few,TRBV20-1,TRBJ2-1,TGCAGTGCTAGATCTCCAAACAGGGTGTACAATGAGCAGTTCTTC,CSARSPNRVYNEQFF
17,NA,NA,TRBV4-1,TRBJ1-1,TGCGCCAGCAGCCACGACACTCAAGTCAAAAGGAGGACTGAAGCTTTCTTT,CASSHDTQVKRRTEAFF
12,NA,few,TRBV2,TRBJ2-7,TGTGCCAGCAGTGTGGGGCCTTACGAGCAGTACTTC,CASSVGPYEQYF